This T cell receptor (beta chain) was identified during a study of T cell responses to AZD1222 COVID-19 vaccine. Here immunoSEQ multiplex PCR was the method, and the copy in TCRdb shows in-frame clones only, minus some. Counted here are 85,000 to 130,000 clones, 85% to 90% occurring once; the ten biggest clones make up about 5%. To note about this clone: Its specificity is not known.

Study-wide results and caveats: Of spike-specific TCRs, nearly half reportedly target regions left unmutated in variants. Clonal diversity was possibly underestimated, and the donors were mostly white British, with more females. Sampled repertoires all dated from after the peak T cell response.

The starting material was peripheral blood, obtained on day 0 of AZD1222 vaccination. This TCR was sampled from an adult in good health.

The CDR3 here is CASSAWTSGRQETQYF. The DNA of the CDR3 is TGTGCCAGCAGTGCCTGGACTAGCGGGAGGCAAGAGACCCAGTACTTC. The J gene is TRBJ2-5, the V gene TRBV25-1, with 14 bases fitting TRBD2. The germline V gene has CDR1 MGHDK and CDR2 SYGVNS. The J segment lost 2 bases and the V segment lost 4 bases, leaving 3 bases of the junction unmatched. The CDR3 is 16 residues long.